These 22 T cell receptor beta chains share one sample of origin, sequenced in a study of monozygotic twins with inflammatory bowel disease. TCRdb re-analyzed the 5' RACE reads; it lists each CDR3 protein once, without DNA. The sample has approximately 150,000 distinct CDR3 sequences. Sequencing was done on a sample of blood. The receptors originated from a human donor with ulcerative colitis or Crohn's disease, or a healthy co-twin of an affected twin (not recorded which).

CDR3 region: CASSPPGRGQYNEQFF. The V call is TRBV18, the J call TRBJ2-1; there is no DNA to check the TCRdb D call of TRBD1. The germline V gene has CDR1 KGHSH and CDR2 LQKENI. This CDR3 has 16 amino acids.

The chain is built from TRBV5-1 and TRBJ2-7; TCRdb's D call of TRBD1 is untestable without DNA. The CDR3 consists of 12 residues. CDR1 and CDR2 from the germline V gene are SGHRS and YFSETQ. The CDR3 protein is CASSTGTYEQYF.

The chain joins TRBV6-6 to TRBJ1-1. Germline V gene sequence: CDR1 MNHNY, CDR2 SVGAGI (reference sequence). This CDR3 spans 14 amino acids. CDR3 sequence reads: CASSMTAGNTEAFF.

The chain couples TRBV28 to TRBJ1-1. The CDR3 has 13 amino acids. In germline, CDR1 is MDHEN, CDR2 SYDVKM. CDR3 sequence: CASSHDMNTEAFF.

The CDR3 loop reads CASSAHSTDTQYF. The V call is TRBV11-3, the J call TRBJ2-3. This CDR3 is built from 13 residues. From germline, CDR1 is SGHNT and CDR2 YENEEA.

The CDR3 here is CASSRRLASSTDTQYF. V and J are TRBV6-2 or TRBV6-3 and TRBJ2-3; TCRdb returns TRBD2, unconfirmable since there is no DNA. From germline, CDR1 is MNHEY and CDR2 SVGEGT. The CDR3 runs to 16 residues.

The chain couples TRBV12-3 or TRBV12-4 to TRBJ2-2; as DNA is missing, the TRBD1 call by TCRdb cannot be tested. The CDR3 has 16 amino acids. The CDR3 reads CASSFLGGPYTGELFF.

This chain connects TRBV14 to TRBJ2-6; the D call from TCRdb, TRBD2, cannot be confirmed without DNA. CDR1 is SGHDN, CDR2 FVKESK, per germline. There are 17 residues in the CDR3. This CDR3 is CASSPATWRTGANVLTF.

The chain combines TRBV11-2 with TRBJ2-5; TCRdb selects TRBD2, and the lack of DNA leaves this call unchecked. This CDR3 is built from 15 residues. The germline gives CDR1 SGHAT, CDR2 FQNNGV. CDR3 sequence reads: CASSFEGRGQETQYF.

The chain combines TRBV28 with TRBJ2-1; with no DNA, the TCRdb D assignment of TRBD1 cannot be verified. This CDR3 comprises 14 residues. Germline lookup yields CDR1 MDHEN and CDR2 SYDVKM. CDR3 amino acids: CASSVRGVENEQFF.

Here the CDR3 reads CASSTGLAGESLFF. This sequence joins TRBV28 and TRBJ2-1; as DNA is missing, the TRBD2 call by TCRdb cannot be tested. Germline V gene data show CDR1 as MDHEN and CDR2 as SYDVKM. The CDR3 is 14 amino acids.

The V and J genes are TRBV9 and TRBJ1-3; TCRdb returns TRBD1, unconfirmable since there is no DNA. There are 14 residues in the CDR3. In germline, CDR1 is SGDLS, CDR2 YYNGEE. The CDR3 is CASSGQGPGNTIYF.

This CDR3 is CSARGQGAGNTIYF. This sequence joins TRBV20-1 and TRBJ1-3; the TCRdb call, TRBD1, lacks DNA for checking. Looked up from germline, CDR1 is DFQATT and CDR2 is SNEGSKA (reference sequence). This CDR3 is 14 amino acids long.

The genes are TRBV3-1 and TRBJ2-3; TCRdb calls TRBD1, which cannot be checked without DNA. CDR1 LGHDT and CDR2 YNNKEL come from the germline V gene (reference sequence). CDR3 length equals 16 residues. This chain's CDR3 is CASSHQGGGGTDTQYF.

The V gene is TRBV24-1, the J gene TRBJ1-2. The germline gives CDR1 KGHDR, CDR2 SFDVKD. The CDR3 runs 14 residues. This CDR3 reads CATEVDQTNYGYTF.

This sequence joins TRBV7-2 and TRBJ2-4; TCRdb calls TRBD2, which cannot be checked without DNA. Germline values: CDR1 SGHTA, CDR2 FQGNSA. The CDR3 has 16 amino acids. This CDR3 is CASSLAPSGRENIQYF.

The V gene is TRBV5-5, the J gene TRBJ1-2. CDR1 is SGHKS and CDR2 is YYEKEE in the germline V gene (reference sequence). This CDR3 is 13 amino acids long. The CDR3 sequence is CASRVVENYGYTF.

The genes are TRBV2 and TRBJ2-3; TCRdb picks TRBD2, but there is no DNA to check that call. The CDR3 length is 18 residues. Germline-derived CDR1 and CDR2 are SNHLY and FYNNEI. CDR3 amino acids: CASRLTSGYDTSTDTQYF.

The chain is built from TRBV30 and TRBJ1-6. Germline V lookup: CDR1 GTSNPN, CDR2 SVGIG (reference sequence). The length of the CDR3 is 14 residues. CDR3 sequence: CAWSMDLSNSPLHF.

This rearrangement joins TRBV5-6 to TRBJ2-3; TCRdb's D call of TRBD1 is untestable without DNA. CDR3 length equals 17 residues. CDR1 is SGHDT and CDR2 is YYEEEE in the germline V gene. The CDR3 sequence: CASSSKNRDLRTDTQYF.

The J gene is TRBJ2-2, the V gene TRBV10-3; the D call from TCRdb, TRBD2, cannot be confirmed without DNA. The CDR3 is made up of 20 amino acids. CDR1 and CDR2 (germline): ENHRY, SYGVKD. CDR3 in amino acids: CAISEFPGTSGGRNTGELFF.

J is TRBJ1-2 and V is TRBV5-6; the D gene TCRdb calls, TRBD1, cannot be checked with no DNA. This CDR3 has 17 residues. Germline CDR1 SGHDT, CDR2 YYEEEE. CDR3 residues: CASSLAGTGIGVDGYTF.